What follows are 3 T cell receptor beta chains derived from one specimen sequenced in a study of T cells in Graves' hyperthyroidism and ophthalmopathy. Amplification of TCR beta CDR3 regions was performed using RNA transcripts as template. The study used the HTBI primer set for a first-round RT-PCR of the TCR CDR3. TCRdb passed the multiplex PCR reads through MiXCR, listing each CDR3 protein once. The profile shows a few hundred thousand distinct CDR3 sequences, 20% to 25% of them singletons. Sequenced material: blood. These receptors came from a man over 45 with Graves' hyperthyroidism.

The chain has TRBV3-1 and TRBJ1-5, with 7 bases lining up with TRBD1. The CDR3 extends over 15 amino acids. V was clipped by 1 base and J by 3 bases; unmatched bases: 3. Germline assignment: CDR1 LGHDT and CDR2 YNNKEL (reference sequence). This chain's CDR3 is CASSQGGQPNQPQHF. Here the CDR3 DNA reads TGTGCCAGCAGCCAAGGGGGACAGCCCAATCAGCCCCAGCATTTT. The variable domain in full, with the rest retrieved from reference TRBV3-1 and TRBJ1-5, is DTAVSQTPKYLVTQMGNDKSIKCEQNLGHDTMYWYKQDSKKFLKIMFSYNNKELIINETVPNRFSPKSPDKAHLNLHINSLELGDSAVYFCASSQGGQPNQPQHFGDGTRLSIL.

The V call is TRBV4-1, the J call TRBJ1-1; D call uncertain. Germline V gene lookup returns CDR1 MGHRA and CDR2 YSYEKL. Trimming cost V 1 base and J 4 bases, with 13 bases left between them. The CDR3 has 15 amino acids. The CDR3 here is CASSQGRVTPTEAFF. In nucleotides, the CDR3 is TGCGCCAGCAGCCAAGGGAGGGTGACACCCACTGAAGCTTTCTTT.

The chain combines TRBV12-3 or TRBV12-4 with TRBJ1-1; TRBD1 agrees at 7 bases. Germline trimming cut 0 bases from V and 5 bases from J; bases unmatched to any gene: 6. This CDR3 region has 15 residues. Here the CDR3 DNA reads TGTGCCAGCAGTTTAGCGCCCAGGGGGGGGACTGAAGCTTTCTTT. Its protein is CASSLAPRGGTEAFF.